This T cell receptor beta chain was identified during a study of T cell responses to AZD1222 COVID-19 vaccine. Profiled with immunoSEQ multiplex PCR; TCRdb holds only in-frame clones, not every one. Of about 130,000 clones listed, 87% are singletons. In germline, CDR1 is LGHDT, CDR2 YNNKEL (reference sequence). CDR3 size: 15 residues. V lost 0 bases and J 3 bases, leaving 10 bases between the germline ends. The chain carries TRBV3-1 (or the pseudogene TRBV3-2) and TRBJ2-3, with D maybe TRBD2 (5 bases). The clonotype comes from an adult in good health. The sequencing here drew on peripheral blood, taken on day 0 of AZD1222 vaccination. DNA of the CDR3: TGTGCCAGCAGCCAAGATACGGGGAAAACAGATACGCAGTATTTT. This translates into CASSQDTGKTDTQYF.